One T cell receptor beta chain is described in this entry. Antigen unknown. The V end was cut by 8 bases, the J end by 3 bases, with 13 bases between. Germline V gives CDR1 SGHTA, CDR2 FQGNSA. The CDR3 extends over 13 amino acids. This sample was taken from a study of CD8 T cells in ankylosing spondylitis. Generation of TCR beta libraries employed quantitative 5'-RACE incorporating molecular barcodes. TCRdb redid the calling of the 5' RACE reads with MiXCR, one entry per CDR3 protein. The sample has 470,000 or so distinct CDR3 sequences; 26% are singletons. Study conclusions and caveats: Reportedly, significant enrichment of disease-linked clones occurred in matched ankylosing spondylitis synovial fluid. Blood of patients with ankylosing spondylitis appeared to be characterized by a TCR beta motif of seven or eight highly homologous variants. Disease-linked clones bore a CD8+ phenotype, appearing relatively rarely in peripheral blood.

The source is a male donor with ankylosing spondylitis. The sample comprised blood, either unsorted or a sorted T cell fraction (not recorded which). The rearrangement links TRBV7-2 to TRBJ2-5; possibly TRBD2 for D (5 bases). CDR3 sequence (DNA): TGTGCCAGCCTGAGGGCGGCTAAAGAGACCCAGTACTTC. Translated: CASLRAAKETQYF.